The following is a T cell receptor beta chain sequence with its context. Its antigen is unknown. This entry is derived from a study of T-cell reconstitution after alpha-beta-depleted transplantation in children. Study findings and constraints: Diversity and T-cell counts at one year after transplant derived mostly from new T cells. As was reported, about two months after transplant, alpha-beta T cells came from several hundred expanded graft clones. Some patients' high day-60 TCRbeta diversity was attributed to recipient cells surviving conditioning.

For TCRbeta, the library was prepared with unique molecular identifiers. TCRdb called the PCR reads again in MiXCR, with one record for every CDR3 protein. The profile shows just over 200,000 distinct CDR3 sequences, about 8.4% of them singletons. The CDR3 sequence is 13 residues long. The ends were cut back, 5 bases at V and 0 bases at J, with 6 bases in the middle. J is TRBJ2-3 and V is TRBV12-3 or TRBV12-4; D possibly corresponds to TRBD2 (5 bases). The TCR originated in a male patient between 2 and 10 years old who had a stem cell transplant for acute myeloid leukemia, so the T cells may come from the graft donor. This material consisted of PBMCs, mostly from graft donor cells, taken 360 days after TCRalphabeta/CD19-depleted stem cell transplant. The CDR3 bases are TGTGCCAGCAGTACGGGGAGCACAGATACGCAGTATTTT. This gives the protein CASSTGSTDTQYF.